These 9 T cell receptor beta chains came from one sample sequenced in a study of T cells in localized non-small cell lung cancer (dated by TCRdb to 2018 to 2020). The library was obtained by the immunoSEQ multiplex PCR assay. TCRdb limited this immuneACCESS table to in-frame rearrangements with V and J called. A share of clones is missing; checked studies link under half to unresolved V genes, and the rest is unexplained. For this sample the table gives about 39,000 clones, of which about 85% were detected only once. The top ten clones comprise about 37% of the sample. The material was PBMCs, obtained before any cancer treatment. The receptors were sampled from a woman aged 35-70 years with stage II squamous cell lung carcinoma.

This chain uses TRBV7-9 with TRBJ2-7; maybe TRBD1 (6 bases). The germline V gene encodes CDR1 SEHNR and CDR2 FQNEAQ (reference sequence). V lost 5 bases and J lost 7, with 18 bases in between. The CDR3 is made up of 14 amino acids. The CDR3, as DNA: TGTGCCAGCAGCCCGACCCCGGGGACAAAGGAGCAGTACTTC. Its translation is CASSPTPGTKEQYF.

The chain is built from TRBV5-1 and TRBJ1-5; TRBD1 agrees at 7 bases. The CDR3 sequence is 16 residues long. V lost 4 bases and J lost 1; bases outside the gene matches: 8. CDR1 and CDR2 (germline): SGHRS, YFSETQ. For the CDR3, the DNA is TGCGCCAGCAGCCCCACGACAGGGAGCAGCAATCAGCCCCAGCATTTT. It is translated as CASSPTTGSSNQPQHF.

The chain has TRBV19 and TRBJ1-2; D gene uncertain. The germline gives CDR1 LNHDA, CDR2 SQIVND (reference sequence). V shed 5 bases and J shed 2 bases, with 9 bases lying between them. The CDR3 is made up of 13 amino acids. The CDR3 is CASSFGRNYGYTF. The CDR3 region has the DNA TGTGCCAGTAGTTTCGGACGGAACTATGGCTACACCTTC.

The rearrangement joins TRBV7-2 to TRBJ2-5, with TRBD1 identical over 7 bases. This CDR3 has 15 amino acids. After removal of 2 bases from V and 5 bases from J, the junction contained 8 bases not matched to a gene. CDR1 is SGHTA and CDR2 is FQGNSA in the germline V gene. The CDR3 nucleotides read TGTGCCAGCAGCTTATTCGGGACAGACCTGGAGACCCAGTACTTC. The encoded protein is CASSLFGTDLETQYF.

The count of this clone is one. V is TRBV11-2 and J is TRBJ2-3, with 9 bases that match TRBD2. The germline gives CDR1 SGHAT, CDR2 FQNNGV. The CDR3 runs 13 residues. V was pared by 5 bases and J by 9 bases, with 6 bases of the junction left unmatched. The CDR3 region is CASSPSLAGTQYF. The CDR3 DNA follows: TGTGCCAGCAGCCCCTCCCTAGCGGGGACGCAGTATTTT.

This clone was seen more than once but under ten times. The genes are TRBV5-1 and TRBJ2-4; 11 positions agree with TRBD2. CDR1 SGHRS and CDR2 YFSETQ come from the germline V gene. The CDR3 length is 18 residues. Trimming took 0 bases from V and 3 from J; bases not matched to a gene: 8. The CDR3 loop reads CASSLDSGTSGYKNIQYF. CDR3 nucleotides: TGCGCCAGCAGCTTGGACTCCGGGACTAGCGGATACAAAAACATTCAGTACTTC.

The gene calls are TRBV19 and TRBJ1-5; D gene ambiguous. Germline-derived CDR1 and CDR2 are LNHDA and SQIVND (reference sequence). Trimming took 10 bases from V and 0 from J, leaving 13 bases between them. CDR3 size: 14 residues. CDR3 in DNA: TGTGCCACTCAAGACACAAATAGCAATCAGCCCCAGCATTTT. Protein sequence: CATQDTNSNQPQHF.

This clone has just a few counts. The chain couples TRBV7-6 to TRBJ1-5; D is possibly TRBD1 (6 bases). Germline V CDR1 and CDR2: SGHVS, FNYEAQ. Trimming cost V 5 bases and J 5 bases, with 16 bases left between them. This CDR3 contains 15 residues. CDR3 coding DNA: TGTGCCAGCAGCCCCAGTGGGGGGCTGGATCAGCCCCAGCATTTT. Translated, it gives CASSPSGGLDQPQHF.

The chain employs TRBV11-2 and TRBJ2-7; the D gene is possibly TRBD1 (5 bases). V was shortened by 6 bases and J by 0 bases, with 9 bases between the two germline ends. The CDR3 loop spans 13 amino acids. Germline loops: CDR1 SGHAT, CDR2 FQNNGV. CDR3 in amino acids: CASSLGVSYEQYV. In nucleotides, the CDR3 is TGTGCCAGCAGTCTAGGGGTCTCCTACGAGCAGTACGTC.